The entry that follows covers one T cell receptor (beta chain) sequence. The data belong to a study of blood T cell repertoires in COVID-19. Study as a whole: Sample material is recorded as cDNA or gDNA derived from T cells, B-cell-depleted T cells, or PBMCs.

Under the authors' procedure: Amplification of reference gene primers provided the estimated nucleated cell counts. The assay was immunoSEQ multiplex PCR, and TCRdb's table has in-frame clones only and misses some. V, J and clone size reflect that table, while D and trimming were determined from the DNA. Among about 89,000 clones, nearly 95% were seen once, and the ten largest hold about 4.7%. The TCR originated in a human donor with active COVID-19. The donor label of this sample is uncertain. Material: peripheral blood.

The CDR3 DNA reads TGTGCCAGCAGCCGGACTAGCGGGAGCTACGAGCAGTACTTC. It yields the protein CASSRTSGSYEQYF. V gene TRBV5-4 combines with J gene TRBJ2-7; TRBD2 matches at 13 bases. Germline CDR1 SGHNT, CDR2 YYREEE (reference sequence). The ends lost 4 bases at V and 3 bases at J; junction bases unmatched: 1. This CDR3 spans 14 amino acids. Complete variable domain (other parts from reference TRBV5-4 and TRBJ2-7): ETGVTQSPTHLIKTRGQQVTLRCSSQSGHNTVSWYQQALGQGPQFIFQYYREEENGRGNFPPRFSGLQFPNYSSELNVNALELDDSALYLCASSRTSGSYEQYFGPGTRLTVT.